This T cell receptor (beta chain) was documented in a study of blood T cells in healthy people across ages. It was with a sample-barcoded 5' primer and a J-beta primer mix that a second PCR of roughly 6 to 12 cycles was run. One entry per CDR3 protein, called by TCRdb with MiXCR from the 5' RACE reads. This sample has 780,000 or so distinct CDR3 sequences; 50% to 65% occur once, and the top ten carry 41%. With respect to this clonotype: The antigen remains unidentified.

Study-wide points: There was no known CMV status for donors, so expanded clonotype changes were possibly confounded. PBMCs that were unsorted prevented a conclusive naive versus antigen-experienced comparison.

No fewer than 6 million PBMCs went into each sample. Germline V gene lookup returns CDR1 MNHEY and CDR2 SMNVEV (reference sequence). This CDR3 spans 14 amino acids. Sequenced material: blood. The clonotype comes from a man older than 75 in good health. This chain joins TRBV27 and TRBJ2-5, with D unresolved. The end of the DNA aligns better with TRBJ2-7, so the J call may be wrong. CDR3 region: CASSARLPRYEQYF. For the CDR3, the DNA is TGTGCCAGCAGTGCCAGACTGCCAAGGTACGAGCAGTACTTC.